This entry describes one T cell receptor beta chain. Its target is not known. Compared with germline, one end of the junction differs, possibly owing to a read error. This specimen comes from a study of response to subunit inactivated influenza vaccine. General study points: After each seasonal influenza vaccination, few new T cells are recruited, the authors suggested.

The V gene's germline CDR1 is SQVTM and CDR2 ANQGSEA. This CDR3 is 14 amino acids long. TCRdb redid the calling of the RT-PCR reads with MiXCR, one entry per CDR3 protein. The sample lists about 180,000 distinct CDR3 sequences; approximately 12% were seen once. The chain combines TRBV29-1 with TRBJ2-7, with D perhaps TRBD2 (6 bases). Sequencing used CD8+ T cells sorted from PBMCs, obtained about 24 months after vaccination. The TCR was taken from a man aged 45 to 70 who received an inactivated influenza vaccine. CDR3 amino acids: CSVGDGGSSNEQYF. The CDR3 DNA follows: TGCAGCGTTGGAGATGGGGGGAGCTCCAACGAGCAGTACTTC.